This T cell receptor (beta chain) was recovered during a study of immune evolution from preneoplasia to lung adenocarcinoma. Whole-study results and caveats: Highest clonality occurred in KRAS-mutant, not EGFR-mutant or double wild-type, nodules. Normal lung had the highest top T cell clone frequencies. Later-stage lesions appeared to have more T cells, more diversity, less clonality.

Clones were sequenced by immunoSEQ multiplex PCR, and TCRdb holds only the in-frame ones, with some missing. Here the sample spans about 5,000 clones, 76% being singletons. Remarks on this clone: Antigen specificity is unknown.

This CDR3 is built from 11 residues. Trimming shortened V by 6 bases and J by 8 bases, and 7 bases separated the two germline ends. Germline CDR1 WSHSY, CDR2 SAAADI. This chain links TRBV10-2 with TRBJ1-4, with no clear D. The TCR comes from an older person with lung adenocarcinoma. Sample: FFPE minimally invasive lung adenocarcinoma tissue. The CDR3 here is CASRSPEKLFF. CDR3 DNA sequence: TGCGCCAGCAGGAGTCCGGAAAAACTGTTTTTT.